This is a list of T cell receptor beta chains from one sample in a study of T cell repertoires in cytomegalovirus infection. The antigens of these receptors remain unknown. TCRdb re-derived calls from the reads in MiXCR, one entry per CDR3 protein. The sample lists approximately 990,000 distinct CDR3 sequences, approximately 31% seen once, with 13% in the top ten. This specimen consisted of cultured CD8+ T cells from PBMCs, obtained from culture after CMV antigen stimulation. Source of these receptors: a human donor in good health (CMV status not recorded). Some clones in this sample may be carry-over from other donors' samples. Each CDR3 is given with its conserved first and last residue. A D gene is named only where the DNA matches it firmly. A row's size may be missing; if present it is once, few, many or a size class.

D	size	V	J	CDR3	DNA
TRBD2	.	TRBV4-1	TRBJ2-1	CASSSRTSGGGDEQFF	TGCGCCAGCAGCTCCCGGACTAGCGGGGGGGGCGATGAGCAGTTCTTC
.	.	TRBV9	TRBJ1-1	CASSVEGKKAFF	TGTGCCAGCAGCGTAGAAGGGAAGAAAGCTTTCTTT
.	.	TRBV5-1	TRBJ1-6	CASSLLAVNSPLHF	TGCGCCAGCAGCTTGTTGGCCGTCAATTCACCCCTCCACTTT
.	.	TRBV6-5	TRBJ2-6	CASSPGLGANVLTF	TGTGCCAGCAGTCCGGGTCTTGGGGCCAACGTCCTGACTTTC
.	.	TRBV7-9	TRBJ1-2	CASSRFPRYGYTF	TGTGCCAGCAGCCGGTTCCCCCGCTATGGCTACACCTTC
.	.	TRBV20-1	TRBJ2-7	CSAAGTEQYF	TGCAGTGCTGCAGGGACCGAGCAGTACTTC
TRBD2	.	TRBV15	TRBJ2-1	CATRGRSGGYSYNEQFF	TGTGCCACCCGCGGCAGAAGCGGGGGGTACTCCTACAATGAGCAGTTCTTC
.	many	TRBV27	TRBJ1-5	CASSPARVFRRRDSNQPQHF	TGTGCCAGCAGCCCTGCCAGGGTATTCAGGAGGAGGGATAGCAATCAGCCCCAGCATTTT
.	.	TRBV11-3	TRBJ1-1	CASSSWDARGTEAFF	TGTGCCAGCAGCTCTTGGGACGCCAGAGGGACTGAAGCTTTCTTT
TRBD2	few	TRBV4-2	TRBJ2-6	CASSQDGRVYSGANVLTF	TGTGCCAGCAGCCAAGATGGGAGGGTATACTCTGGGGCCAACGTCCTGACTTTC
.	.	TRBV12-3/TRBV12-4	TRBJ1-1	CASSSDGKNTEAFF	TGTGCCAGCAGTTCGGACGGAAAGAACACTGAAGCTTTCTTT
.	many	TRBV7-9	TRBJ1-2	CASTVGGDDYGYTF	TGTGCCAGCACCGTAGGAGGGGACGACTATGGCTACACCTTC
.	.	TRBV11-2	TRBJ2-1	CASSLVSRGADDEQFF	TGTGCCAGCAGCTTAGTGTCCCGGGGGGCTGACGATGAGCAGTTCTTC
TRBD2	.	TRBV12-3/TRBV12-4	TRBJ2-5	CASSKIGLAPGETQYF	TGTGCCAGCAGTAAAATAGGACTAGCGCCAGGGGAGACCCAGTACTTC
.	.	TRBV19	TRBJ2-2	CASSMGVGRENTGELFF	TGTGCCAGTAGTATGGGTGTGGGCAGGGAGAACACCGGGGAGCTGTTTTTT
.	few	TRBV6-5	TRBJ2-7	CASSYSGGGTYEQYF	TGTGCCAGCAGTTACAGTGGAGGGGGCACGTACGAGCAGTACTTC
.	few	TRBV6-5	TRBJ2-1	CASSPIPGLQGVNEQFF	TGTGCCAGCAGCCCCATTCCTGGTCTTCAGGGCGTCAATGAGCAGTTCTTC
.	many	TRBV7-8	TRBJ2-1	CASSLGQARFLIYNEQFF	TGTGCCAGCAGCTTAGGACAGGCGCGATTTTTAATCTACAATGAGCAGTTCTTC
.	few	TRBV7-8	TRBJ2-3	CASSSPGVSTDTQYF	TGTGCCAGCAGCTCACCAGGGGTTAGCACAGATACGCAGTATTTT
TRBD1	few	TRBV4-3	TRBJ2-3	CASSQDSGTGADTQYF	TGCGCCAGCAGCCAAGATAGTGGGACAGGGGCAGATACGCAGTATTTT
.	few	TRBV20-1	TRBJ1-1	CSASTIWEAFF	TGCAGTGCTAGTACCATCTGGGAAGCTTTCTTT
TRBD2	.	TRBV19	TRBJ2-1	CASSMGLAGGLYNEQFF	TGTGCCAGTAGTATGGGACTAGCGGGGGGACTTTACAATGAGCAGTTCTTC
TRBD2	many	TRBV7-6	TRBJ2-3	CASSNSGGQDTQYF	TGTGCCAGCAGCAATAGCGGGGGGCAAGATACGCAGTATTTT
TRBD2	few	TRBV10-3	TRBJ2-3	CAISEASGVSTDTQYF	TGTGCCATCAGTGAGGCAAGCGGGGTCAGCACAGATACGCAGTATTTT
.	.	TRBV6-5	TRBJ1-1	CASRLWGRDTEAFF	TGTGCCAGCAGGCTCTGGGGGCGGGACACTGAAGCTTTCTTT
TRBD1	.	TRBV6-2/TRBV6-3	TRBJ1-5	CASSGDRSNQPQHF	TGTGCCAGCAGTGGGGACAGAAGCAATCAGCCCCAGCATTTT
.	few	TRBV12-3/TRBV12-4	TRBJ1-4	CASSWALPNEKLFF	TGTGCCAGCAGTTGGGCCCTACCAAATGAAAAACTGTTTTTT
TRBD2	.	TRBV10-3	TRBJ2-7	CAIKLASQGSHEQYF	TGTGCCATCAAACTAGCGAGTCAGGGTTCCCACGAGCAGTACTTC
.	.	TRBV15	TRBJ2-5	CATSSFGGQETQYF	TGTGCCACCAGCTCCTTCGGGGGACAAGAGACCCAGTACTTC
TRBD1	.	TRBV4-2	TRBJ2-1	CASSQDSDRGNNEQFF	TGTGCCAGCAGCCAAGATAGCGACAGGGGAAACAATGAGCAGTTCTTC
.	few	TRBV6-5	TRBJ2-7	CASSYTGTYEQYF	TGTGCCAGCAGCTACACGGGGACCTACGAGCAGTACTTC
.	.	TRBV2	TRBJ1-1	CASSERGLGTEAFF	TGTGCCAGCAGTGAAAGGGGCCTGGGCACTGAAGCTTTCTTT
TRBD1	.	TRBV7-9	TRBJ1-2	CASSLKDRGQKGYTF	TGTGCCAGCAGCTTAAAGGACAGGGGGCAGAAAGGCTACACCTTC
.	.	TRBV29-1	TRBJ2-1	CSIELDEQFF	TGCAGCATTGAACTTGATGAGCAGTTCTTC
.	few	TRBV6-6	TRBJ2-3	CASAASTDTQYF	TGTGCCAGCGCTGCTAGCACAGATACGCAGTATTTT
.	many	TRBV7-9	TRBJ2-1	CASSTSGRTSYNEQFF	TGTGCCAGCAGCACCTCAGGACGGACCTCCTACAATGAGCAGTTCTTC
.	.	TRBV20-1	TRBJ2-3	CSAPFREGALTDTQYF	TGCAGTGCTCCTTTTAGGGAGGGGGCCTTGACAGATACGCAGTATTTT
TRBD1	once	TRBV6-5	TRBJ1-2	CASSERTGRDYTF	TGTGCCAGCAGTGAAAGGACAGGGAGGGACTACACCTTC
.	few	TRBV4-1	TRBJ2-3	CASSPRRKAFWSDTQYF	TGCGCCAGCAGCCCCCGGAGAAAAGCCTTTTGGTCAGATACGCAGTATTTT
TRBD1	few	TRBV19	TRBJ1-1	CATFTGVEAFF	TGTGCCACCTTTACAGGGGTGGAAGCTTTCTTT
.	once	TRBV6-2/TRBV6-3	TRBJ2-7	CVSTGGETGYEQYF	TGTGTCAGCACGGGTGGCGAGACCGGATACGAGCAGTACTTC
.	.	TRBV24-1	TRBJ2-2	CATSDLGSPGELFF	TGTGCCACCAGTGATTTAGGCAGCCCCGGGGAGCTGTTTTTT
TRBD1	few	TRBV6-5	TRBJ1-2	CASSYRRDREILNYGYTF	TGTGCCAGCAGCTACCGCCGGGACAGAGAAATTCTTAACTATGGCTACACCTTC
.	few	TRBV6-1	TRBJ2-1	CASSLRTDHEQFF	TGTGCCAGCAGTCTACGGACAGATCATGAGCAGTTCTTC
TRBD1	few	TRBV12-5	TRBJ1-4	CASGLRQGGKEKLFF	TGTGCTAGTGGTTTGAGACAGGGAGGGAAGGAAAAACTGTTTTTT
.	few	TRBV7-9	TRBJ2-3	CASDKPGSFSTDTQYF	TGTGCCAGCGATAAACCGGGATCTTTTAGCACAGATACGCAGTATTTT
.	many	TRBV7-2	TRBJ2-2	CASSWGPYTGELFF	TGTGCCAGCAGCTGGGGGCCCTACACCGGGGAGCTGTTTTTT
.	.	TRBV4-1	TRBJ2-1	CASSQGGLADYNEQFF	TGCGCCAGCAGCCAAGGGGGGCTAGCGGACTACAATGAGCAGTTCTTC
TRBD1	many	TRBV19	TRBJ1-6	CASSRDRVNSPLHF	TGTGCCAGTAGTAGGGACAGGGTCAATTCACCCCTCCACTTT
TRBD1	few	TRBV27	TRBJ2-1	CASSLSGTGVYNEQFF	TGTGCCAGCAGTTTGTCCGGGACAGGGGTCTACAATGAGCAGTTCTTC
TRBD1	.	TRBV6-6	TRBJ2-1	CASSYPPGGSLDEQFF	TGTGCCAGCAGTTACCCCCCAGGGGGTTCTTTGGATGAGCAGTTCTTC